The source of this T cell receptor beta chain is a study of OX40 agonist ivuxolimab in advanced cancers. The study, taken as a whole, reports: CD4+ and CD8+ blood T cells expanded clonally by week 6 at 0.1 to 3.0 mg/kg.

The assay was immunoSEQ multiplex PCR, and TCRdb's table has in-frame clones only and misses some. The sample lists tens of thousands of clones, 80% to 95% occurring once. About this clone itself: Its target is unknown.

This CDR3 is 14 amino acids long. The ends were cut back, 4 bases at V and 0 bases at J, with 10 bases in the middle. Germline CDR1 is SGHRS and CDR2 is YFSETQ. The origin of this receptor is an adult with an advanced solid tumor such as melanoma, head and neck, liver or kidney cancer. This material consisted of CD4+ or CD8+ T cells sorted from blood, taken in a trial of the OX40 agonist ivuxolimab. V gene TRBV5-1 combines with J gene TRBJ1-1; possibly TRBD1 for D (5 bases). The CDR3 protein is CASSLGTVNTEAFF. CDR3 in DNA: TGCGCCAGCAGCCTCGGGACGGTGAACACTGAAGCTTTCTTT.